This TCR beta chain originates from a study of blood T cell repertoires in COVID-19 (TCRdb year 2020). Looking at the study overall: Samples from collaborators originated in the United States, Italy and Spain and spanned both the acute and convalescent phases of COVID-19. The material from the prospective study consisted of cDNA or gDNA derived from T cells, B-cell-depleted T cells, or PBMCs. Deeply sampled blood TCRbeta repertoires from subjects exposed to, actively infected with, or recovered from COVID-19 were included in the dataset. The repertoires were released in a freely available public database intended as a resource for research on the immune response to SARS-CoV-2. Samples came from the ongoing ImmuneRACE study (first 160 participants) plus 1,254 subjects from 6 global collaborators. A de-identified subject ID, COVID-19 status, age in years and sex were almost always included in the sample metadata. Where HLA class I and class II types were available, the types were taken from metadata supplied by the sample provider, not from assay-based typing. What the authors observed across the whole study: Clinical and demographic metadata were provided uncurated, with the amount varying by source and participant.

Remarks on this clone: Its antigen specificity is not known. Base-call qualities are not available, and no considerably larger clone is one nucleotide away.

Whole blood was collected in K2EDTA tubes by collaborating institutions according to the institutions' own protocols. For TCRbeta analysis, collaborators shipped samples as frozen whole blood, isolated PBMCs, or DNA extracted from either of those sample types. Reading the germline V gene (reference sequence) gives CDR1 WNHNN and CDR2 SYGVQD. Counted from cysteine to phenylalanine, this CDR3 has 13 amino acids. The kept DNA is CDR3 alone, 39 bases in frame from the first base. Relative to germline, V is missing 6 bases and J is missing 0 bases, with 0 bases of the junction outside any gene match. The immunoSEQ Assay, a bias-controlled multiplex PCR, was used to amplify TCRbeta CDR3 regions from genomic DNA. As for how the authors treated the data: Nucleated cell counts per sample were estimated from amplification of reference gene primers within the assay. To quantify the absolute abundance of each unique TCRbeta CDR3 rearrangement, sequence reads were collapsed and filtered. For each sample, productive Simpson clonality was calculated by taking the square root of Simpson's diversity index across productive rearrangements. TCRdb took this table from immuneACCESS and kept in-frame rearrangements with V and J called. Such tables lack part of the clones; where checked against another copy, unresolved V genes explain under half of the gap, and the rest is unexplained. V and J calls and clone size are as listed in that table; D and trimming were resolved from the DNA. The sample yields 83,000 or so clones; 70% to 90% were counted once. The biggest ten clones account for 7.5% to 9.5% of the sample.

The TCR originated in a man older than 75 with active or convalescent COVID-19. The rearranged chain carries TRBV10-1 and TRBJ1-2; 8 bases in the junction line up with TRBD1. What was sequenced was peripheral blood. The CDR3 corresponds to CASSRGPNYGYTF. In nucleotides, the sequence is TGCGCCAGCAGCAGGGGGCCTAACTATGGCTACACCTTC.